One and the same sample provided the 13 T cell receptor beta chains below, sequenced in a study of response to subunit inactivated influenza vaccine. TCRdb reprocessed the RT-PCR reads via MiXCR and lists one record per CDR3 protein. The table has about 480,000 distinct CDR3 sequences, 10% to 11% seen once. Sequencing used PBMCs from blood, obtained roughly 47 days after vaccination. These TCRs come from a man in his fifties or sixties who received an inactivated influenza vaccine.

The sample holds one count of this clonotype. Relative to the germline gene, one junction end is altered; a read error may explain this. V usage is TRBV4-2 and J usage is TRBJ1-1; 7 positions match TRBD1. The germline V gene has CDR1 LGHNA and CDR2 YNFKEQ. The CDR3 sequence is 14 residues long. The DNA of the CDR3 is TGTGCCAGCAGCCAAGAACAGGGGAACTCTGAAGCTTTCTTT. This translates into CASSQEQGNSEAFF.

This clonotype occurred a few times. The chain couples TRBV20-1 to TRBJ2-4, with D perhaps TRBD1 (6 bases). The CDR3 totals 16 residues. The germline V gene encodes CDR1 DFQATT and CDR2 SNEGSKA (reference sequence). Trimming took off 1 base at V and 2 bases at J, with 15 bases between the two ends. The chain's CDR3 is CSARAPGHISKNIQYF. In DNA form, the CDR3 reads TGCAGTGCTAGAGCCCCGGGACATATATCCAAAAACATTCAGTACTTC.

The chain recombines TRBV20-1 with TRBJ2-5; 13 nucleotides agree with TRBD2. The trim removed 1 base at V and 4 bases at J, leaving 6 bases unmatched. The CDR3 runs to 16 residues. Germline V lookup: CDR1 DFQATT, CDR2 SNEGSKA (reference sequence). CDR3 bases: TGCAGTGCTAGAGCGGGACTAGCGGGGTTGAGAGAGACCCAGTACTTC. Protein: CSARAGLAGLRETQYF.

This clonotype was counted ten times or more. V is TRBV6-2 or TRBV6-3 and J is TRBJ2-1, with 8 bases matching TRBD1. Germline V CDR1 and CDR2: MNHEY, SVGEGT. The CDR3 spans 13 residues. V trimming: 0 bases; J trimming: 8 bases; junction bases outside the gene matches: 0. CDR3 nucleotides: TGTGCCAGCAGTTACTCGGGACAGGATGAGCAGTTCTTC. Protein: CASSYSGQDEQFF.

This clonotype showed up just a few times. In this CDR3 the conserved last residue, phenylalanine or tryptophan, is missing, so a read error is likely. It is unclear where the CDR3 begins or ends on the DNA, so no DNA is shown, and the CDR3 is as TCRdb lists it. The chain carries TRBV5-1 and TRBJ1-1. The CDR3 sequence runs 16 residues, both termini included. In germline, CDR1 is SGHRS, CDR2 YFSETQ. CDR3: CASSFPPSPVGSNGLC.

The chain carries TRBV2 and TRBJ2-1; D ambiguous. Germline V CDR1 and CDR2: SNHLY, FYNNEI. The CDR3 contains 16 residues. The V end lost 4 bases, the J end lost 0 bases, and 13 bases lay between the germline ends. DNA of the CDR3: TGTGCCAGCAGTGTTGAGCGCCAGAGCTCCTACAATGAGCAGTTCTTC. Translation: CASSVERQSSYNEQFF.

This clonotype was seen more than once but under ten times. The chain links TRBV4-1 to TRBJ1-4; D is undetermined. This CDR3 comprises 17 residues. Deletions cut 0 bases from V and 7 bases from J, with 18 bases between. Germline V gives CDR1 MGHRA, CDR2 YSYEKL. This CDR3 is CASSQETSRGRAEKLFF. The CDR3 DNA sequence: TGCGCCAGCAGCCAAGAAACGTCGCGAGGACGTGCTGAAAAACTGTTTTTT.

The V gene is TRBV5-1, the J gene TRBJ2-2; 10 bases are a match to TRBD1. Germline CDR1 and CDR2: SGHRS and YFSETQ. The CDR3 length is 16 residues. After removal of 0 bases from V and 4 bases from J, the junction contained 3 bases not matched to a gene. CDR3 nucleotides: TGCGCCAGCAGCTTGGGGGACAGGGGCTTCACCGGGGAGCTGTTTTTT. As protein: CASSLGDRGFTGELFF. Complete variable domain (other parts from reference TRBV5-1 and TRBJ2-2): KAGVTQTPRYLIKTRGQQVTLSCSPISGHRSVSWYQQTPGQGLQFLFEYFSETQRNKGNFPGRFSGRQFSNSRSEMNVSTLELGDSALYLCASSLGDRGFTGELFFGEGSRLTVL.

This clonotype was detected only a few times. This chain uses TRBV7-2 with TRBJ1-6; 8 bases are shared with TRBD1. Germline V lookup: CDR1 SGHTA, CDR2 FQGNSA. J was trimmed by 6 bases and V by 6 bases; bases with no gene match: 7. This CDR3 spans 15 amino acids. In nucleotides, the CDR3 is TGTGCCAGCAGGTCAGGGGGCCTGATTAATTCACCCCTCCACTTT. Encoded protein: CASRSGGLINSPLHF.

This rearrangement joins TRBV7-9 to TRBJ1-1, with TRBD1 identical over 9 bases. After removal of 5 bases from V and 5 bases from J, the junction contained 6 bases not matched to a gene. CDR1 and CDR2 from the germline V gene are SEHNR and FQNEAQ (reference sequence). This CDR3 region has 14 residues. CDR3 DNA: TGTGCCAGCAGCCGAGGGACAGGGCTTACTGAAGCTTTCTTT. Protein sequence: CASSRGTGLTEAFF.

The gene calls are TRBV11-2 and TRBJ2-4, with 7 bases aligning to TRBD1. V lost 4 bases, J lost 6 bases, and 9 bases stayed unmatched. The CDR3 is made up of 15 amino acids. Germline CDR1 SGHAT, CDR2 FQNNGV. The CDR3 coding sequence is TGTGCCAGCAGCTCCCTACAGGGGTGGGGAAACATTCAGTACTTC. It translates to CASSSLQGWGNIQYF.

This clonotype was seen a handful of times. The chain couples TRBV5-1 to TRBJ2-7, with 7 bases aligning to TRBD2. Germline V gene data show CDR1 as SGHRS and CDR2 as YFSETQ. The V and J ends lost 4 bases and 1 base, in that order; junction bases with no gene match: 8. The CDR3 has 15 residues. In DNA form, the CDR3 reads TGCGCCAGCAGCCCGACGGGAGGCCCTTCCTACGAGCAGTACTTC. It is translated as CASSPTGGPSYEQYF.

This clonotype has only a few counts. The chain couples TRBV15 to TRBJ2-1; 11 positions agree with TRBD2. Germline CDR1 and CDR2: LNHNV and YYDKDF (reference sequence). The ends lost 4 bases at V and 0 bases at J; junction bases unmatched: 5. This CDR3 is 17 amino acids long. CDR3 amino acids: CATSTLAGGPSYNEQFF. CDR3 DNA sequence: TGTGCCACCAGCACCTTAGCGGGAGGGCCCTCCTACAATGAGCAGTTCTTC.